What follows are 4 T cell receptor beta chains derived from one specimen sequenced in a study of shared clonotypes between healthy human individuals. Sequencing was performed with immunoSEQ multiplex PCR; in TCRdb, only in-frame clones are kept and a portion is missing. The sample holds 800,000 or so clones, around 96% seen once. The naive CD8 subset, CD45RO-negative cells positively selected for CCR7, excluded terminally differentiated effector memory CD45RA+ cells. The specimen sequenced was naive CD8+ T cells sorted from blood. These receptors all come from a man aged 25 to 40 in good health.

The J gene is TRBJ2-3, the V gene TRBV6-5; unclear D gene. Trimming pared 0 bases from V and 6 bases from J, leaving 13 bases between. The CDR3 extends over 15 amino acids. Per the germline V gene, CDR1 is MNHEY and CDR2 is SVGAGI. The CDR3 sequence: CASSYSNGPVDTQYF. DNA for the CDR3: TGTGCCAGCAGTTACTCGAATGGGCCGGTGGATACGCAGTATTTT.

The CDR3 loop is CASSFERTEIHNLNEQFF. Written as DNA, the CDR3 is TGTGCCAGCAGTTTCGAGAGGACGGAGATACATAACCTCAATGAGCAGTTCTTC. The V call is TRBV27, the J call TRBJ2-1; no clear D. The length of the CDR3 is 18 residues. The germline CDR1 and CDR2 sequences are MNHEY and SMNVEV (reference sequence). Trimming shortened V by 3 bases and J by 6 bases, and 24 bases separated the two germline ends.

This clone was recorded only once. The genes are TRBV27 and TRBJ1-5; D is possibly TRBD1 (6 bases). Trimming removed 1 base at V and 5 bases at J, with 12 bases between. The germline V gene encodes CDR1 MNHEY and CDR2 SMNVEV (reference sequence). This CDR3 has 15 amino acids. In nucleotides, the CDR3 is TGTGCCAGCAGTTTATTCGGGACACCAGATCAGCCCCAGCATTTT. Protein sequence: CASSLFGTPDQPQHF.

This sequence joins TRBV2 and TRBJ2-6; TRBD1 matches at 9 bases. The junction had 7 bases not matched to a gene; V was cut back by 7 bases and J by 0 bases. The CDR3 extends over 17 amino acids. Germline lookup yields CDR1 SNHLY and CDR2 FYNNEI. CDR3 protein: CASIRDRGGSGANVLTF. The CDR3 DNA follows: TGTGCCAGCATTCGTGACAGGGGGGGCTCTGGGGCCAACGTCCTGACTTTC.